The sequence of this TCR beta chain was determined in a study of T cell repertoires in cytomegalovirus infection. Across the whole study: Public TCR beta signatures marked donors with CMV infection and the matching HLA. Study findings and constraints: The response measured ex vivo was dominated by TCR beta clonotypes (HLA-C-restricted and CMV-specific). Identification of carriers of CMV plus the relevant HLA was achieved through cumulative public TCR beta family frequency.

TCRdb reanalysed the reads using MiXCR and keeps one entry per CDR3 protein. Of nearly 550,000 distinct CDR3 sequences listed, 15% to 20% are singletons. This clonotype occurred a few times. Its antigen is not identified. The CDR3 runs 15 residues. V dropped 10 bases and J dropped 5 bases, with 20 bases sitting between them. Germline V gives CDR1 MNHEY, CDR2 SMNVEV (reference sequence). This TCR came from a human donor in good health (CMV status not recorded). Some clones in this sample may be carry-over from other donors' samples. Sequenced input: CD8+ T cells from PBMCs. The V and J genes are TRBV27 and TRBJ2-2; a weak D match, TRBD1 (6 bases). CDR3 residues: CATAGDPWGTGELFF. CDR3 sequence (DNA): TGTGCCACCGCAGGGGACCCCTGGGGAACCGGGGAGCTGTTTTTT.